This entry concerns a single T cell receptor (beta chain). Its antigen is undetermined. The data belong to a study of T cell responses to AZD1222 COVID-19 vaccine. Findings and limits, study-wide: The sample set comprised mostly white British donors with more females, and clonal diversity was possibly underestimated. Spike-specific TCR breadth and depth rose after two AZD1222 doses.

Trimming left V 11 bases short and J 2 bases short, with 21 bases between. The CDR3 sequence is 15 residues long. In germline, CDR1 is ENHRY, CDR2 SYGVKD. Repertoires were generated with immunoSEQ multiplex PCR, while TCRdb's copy carries only in-frame clones and drops some. The sample consists of 90,000 to 120,000 clones, roughly 90% of them appearing once. The chain couples TRBV10-3 to TRBJ1-1, with D unresolved. This sample comprised peripheral blood, obtained 28 days after the second AZD1222 dose. The clonotype comes from an adult who received the AZD1222 COVID-19 vaccine. Written as DNA, the CDR3 is TGTGCCCATTCAGGAGGGTCCGGCGGTAACACTGAAGCTTTCTTT. This translates into CAHSGGSGGNTEAFF.